This T cell receptor beta chain is drawn from a study of blood T cell repertoires in COVID-19. Study details: Sites in the United States, Italy and Spain provided acute and convalescent COVID-19 samples. Nucleic acid was either cDNA or gDNA, and it came from T cells, B-cell-depleted T cells, or PBMCs.

Clinical history reported by participants formed the basis on which cohorts were assigned. Germline CDR1 and CDR2: SGHNT and YYREEE (reference sequence). This CDR3 is built from 14 residues. V was shortened by 4 bases and J by 0 bases, with 8 bases between the two germline ends. Methods used by the authors: Quantification of nucleated cells was approximated via reference gene primer amplification. Method: immunoSEQ multiplex PCR; TCRdb's copy keeps in-frame clones and lacks some. V and J calls and clone size are as listed in that table; D and trimming were resolved from the DNA. The table lists some 220,000 clones, around 91% of them singletons.

The chain recombines TRBV5-4 with TRBJ2-4; D unclear. This TCR came from a young woman in a cohort exposed to, infected with or recovered from COVID-19 (not recorded which). The sequenced sample was PBMCs or T cells enriched from blood (not recorded which). The CDR3 loop reads CASSPSEAKNIQYF. The CDR3 DNA sequence: TGTGCCAGCAGCCCGTCAGAAGCCAAAAACATTCAGTACTTC.